What follows are 17 T cell receptor beta chains derived from one specimen sequenced in a study of metastatic and nonmetastatic thyroid tumors. TCRdb re-processed the PCR reads through MiXCR. The sample records 25,000 to 30,000 clones, 16% being singletons. Ahead of thyroid surgery, no patient had received treatment of any kind. Sequenced input: blood. Receptors originate from a male donor with papillary thyroid cancer or a benign thyroid nodule (not recorded which). Some clones in this sample may be carry-over from other donors' samples.

This clone has at least ten counts. The chain uses TRBV11-1 and TRBJ1-2; 7 nucleotides align to TRBD1. Germline-derived CDR1 and CDR2 are SGHAT and FQDESV (reference sequence). This CDR3 has 16 amino acids. Trimming removed 2 bases from V and 4 bases from J; junction bases left unmatched: 10. CDR3 sequence reads: CASSLQPDREPYGYTF. CDR3 coding DNA: TGTGCCAGCAGCTTACAACCAGACAGGGAGCCCTATGGCTACACCTTC.

This clone was recorded at least ten times. Germline and junction disagree at one end, which may indicate a read error. The chain recombines TRBV7-3 with TRBJ2-2, with D perhaps matching TRBD1 or TRBD2 (6 bases each). Germline loops: CDR1 SGHTA, CDR2 FQGTGA. The CDR3 consists of 17 residues. The CDR3 protein is CASSLESGAGNTGELSF. The CDR3 nucleotides are TGTGCCAGCAGCTTAGAATCGGGGGCGGGAAACACCGGGGAGCTGTCTTTT.

The table lists this clone with many counts. The V gene is TRBV4-3, the J gene TRBJ2-7; 9 bases align to TRBD2. Germline V gene data show CDR1 as LGHNA and CDR2 as YSLEER. This CDR3 region has 16 residues. V shed 4 bases, J shed 1 base, and the junction held 8 bases outside the gene matches. The CDR3 nucleotides are TGCGCCAGCAGCCCCTGGGCTAGCGGGAAATCCTACGAGCAGTACTTC. It encodes CASSPWASGKSYEQYF.

This clone was found many times. Other DNA sequences within the sample encode an identical CDR3. The chain uses TRBV7-9 and TRBJ2-7; TRBD2 agrees at 7 bases. V gave up 1 base and J gave up 3 bases; unmatched junction bases: 0. Germline V gene data show CDR1 as SEHNR and CDR2 as FQNEAQ (reference sequence). The CDR3 is 13 amino acids. CDR3 DNA: TGTGCCAGCAGCTTAGGGGGGGGCTACGAGCAGTACTTC. Translating gives CASSLGGGYEQYF.

The chain joins TRBV12-3 or TRBV12-4 to TRBJ1-1; D remains unclear. The V end was cut by 5 bases, the J end by 0 bases, with 7 bases between. This CDR3 has 13 residues. CDR3 residues: CASSAQMNTEAFF. DNA of the CDR3: TGTGCCAGCAGTGCCCAAATGAACACTGAAGCTTTCTTT.

This rearrangement joins TRBV9 to TRBJ2-2, with D possibly matching TRBD1 (5 bases). The CDR3 extends over 16 amino acids. The V end was cut by 0 bases, the J end by 6 bases, with 15 bases between. CDR1 is SGDLS and CDR2 is YYNGEE in the germline V gene. CDR3 protein: CASSVEIRGLAGELFF. For the CDR3, the DNA is TGTGCCAGCAGCGTAGAGATAAGGGGCCTGGCCGGGGAGCTGTTTTTT.

This clone was recorded many times. This chain uses TRBV2 with TRBJ2-1, with D maybe TRBD1 (5 bases). This CDR3 has 13 residues. Germline V gene lookup returns CDR1 SNHLY and CDR2 FYNNEI. Trimming pared 4 bases from V and 9 bases from J, leaving 13 bases between. CDR3 loop: CASSAQGVGEQFF. Here the CDR3 DNA reads TGTGCCAGCAGTGCCCAGGGCGTGGGTGAGCAGTTCTTC.

This clone has a handful of counts. The rearrangement uses TRBV19 and TRBJ2-7; D might be TRBD1 or TRBD2, each matching 5 bases. CDR1 and CDR2 from the germline V gene are LNHDA and SQIVND (reference sequence). CDR3 length: 14 residues. V was cut by 6 bases and J by 1 base, with 13 bases left in between. The chain's CDR3 is CASRPVGDSYEQYF. Written as DNA, the CDR3 is TGTGCCAGTAGGCCCGTGGGGGATTCCTACGAGCAGTACTTC.

There are many counts of this clone. V is TRBV28 and J is TRBJ1-5, with TRBD1 matching over 7 bases. CDR3 length equals 16 residues. CDR1 and CDR2 from the germline V gene are MDHEN and SYDVKM. J gave up 7 bases and V 6 bases, and 15 bases lay outside the gene matches. CDR3 amino acids: CASRPLEGGERQPQHF. CDR3 coding DNA: TGTGCCAGCAGGCCCTTAGAAGGGGGCGAACGCCAGCCCCAGCATTTT.

This clone was seen at least ten times. V gene TRBV28 combines with J gene TRBJ2-5, with D uncertain. V was clipped by 3 bases and J by 5 bases, with 10 bases between them. Germline-derived CDR1 and CDR2 are MDHEN and SYDVKM. The CDR3 is 13 residues long. In DNA, the CDR3 is TGTGCCAGCAGTTTTCGGGTCCGCGAGACCCAGTACTTC. Translating it yields CASSFRVRETQYF. Full variable domain (rest looked up from reference TRBV28 and TRBJ2-5): DVKVTQSSRYLVKRTGEKVFLECVQDMDHENMFWYRQDPGLGLRLIYFSYDVKMKEKGDIPEGYSVSREKKERFSLILESASTNQTSMYLCASSFRVRETQYFGPGTRLLVL.

This clone was seen many times. This chain links TRBV6-2 or TRBV6-3 with TRBJ2-7; 7 bases fit TRBD1. There are 13 residues in the CDR3. With 7 bases clipped from V and 2 bases from J, the junction kept 5 bases outside the gene matches. Per the germline V gene, CDR1 is MNHEY and CDR2 is SVGEGT. This chain's CDR3 is CASNRQGPYEQYF. Here the CDR3 DNA reads TGTGCCAGCAATCGACAGGGTCCCTACGAGCAGTACTTC.

This clone has at least ten counts. The chain couples TRBV10-2 to TRBJ1-1; D possibly corresponds to TRBD1 (5 bases). V was trimmed by 2 bases and J by 11 bases, leaving 15 bases between them. There are 13 residues in the CDR3. Per germline, CDR1 WSHSY and CDR2 SAAADI. The CDR3 protein is CASSESGTGDAFF. Here the CDR3 DNA reads TGCGCCAGCAGTGAGAGTGGGACGGGGGATGCTTTCTTT.

The chain employs TRBV28 and TRBJ1-5; a possible D gene is TRBD1 (6 bases). Germline V lookup: CDR1 MDHEN, CDR2 SYDVKM. With 3 bases removed from V and 0 bases from J, the gap between germline ends came to 24 bases. This CDR3 region has 20 residues. This CDR3 is CASSFIQGRGSTYSNQPQHF. CDR3 nucleotide sequence: TGTGCCAGCAGTTTCATACAGGGCAGGGGCAGTACCTATAGCAATCAGCCCCAGCATTTT. The full variable domain, with the rest looked up from reference TRBV28 and TRBJ1-5, is DVKVTQSSRYLVKRTGEKVFLECVQDMDHENMFWYRQDPGLGLRLIYFSYDVKMKEKGDIPEGYSVSREKKERFSLILESASTNQTSMYLCASSFIQGRGSTYSNQPQHFGDGTRLSIL.

Worth noting for this clone: Different DNA sequences within this sample yield the same CDR3. CDR3 sequence reads: CASSLEQGARSNEQFF. CDR3 nucleotide sequence: TGCGCCAGCAGCTTGGAACAGGGGGCGAGGTCCAATGAGCAGTTCTTC. The chain employs TRBV5-1 and TRBJ2-1; 9 bases are a match to TRBD1. The V and J ends lost 0 bases and 6 bases, in that order; junction bases with no gene match: 7. The CDR3 is made up of 16 amino acids. Germline V gene data show CDR1 as SGHRS and CDR2 as YFSETQ.

The table lists this clone with many counts. This chain links TRBV5-1 with TRBJ2-2; the D gene could be TRBD1 or TRBD2 (6 bases each). V was cut by 1 base and J by 5 bases, with 12 bases left in between. This CDR3 has 15 residues. The V gene's germline CDR1 is SGHRS and CDR2 YFSETQ. The CDR3 here is CASSLWGAQTGELFF. DNA of the CDR3: TGCGCCAGCAGCTTGTGGGGGGCGCAAACCGGGGAGCTGTTTTTT.

Ten or more counts support this clone. The chain joins TRBV19 to TRBJ1-1, with D tentatively TRBD1 (6 bases). CDR1 and CDR2 (germline): LNHDA, SQIVND (reference sequence). V dropped 3 bases and J dropped 5 bases, with 19 bases sitting between them. The length of the CDR3 is 16 residues. CDR3 sequence: CASSMEAGGRGTEAFF. Written as DNA, the CDR3 is TGTGCCAGTAGTATGGAGGCTGGGGGGCGCGGGACTGAAGCTTTCTTT.

V is TRBV6-1 and J is TRBJ2-1; 8 bases are shared with TRBD1. V was clipped by 7 bases and J by 5 bases; unmatched bases: 4. Germline CDR1 and CDR2: MNHNS and SASEGT. The CDR3 has 13 amino acids. The CDR3 region is CASTQGAHNEQFF. CDR3 in DNA: TGTGCCAGCACCCAGGGGGCCCACAATGAGCAGTTCTTC.